This T cell receptor beta chain is from a study of neoadjuvant anti-PD-1 for oral cavity cancer. CDR1 is SGHVS and CDR2 is FNYEAQ in the germline V gene. Trimming cost V 3 bases and J 13 bases; bases outside gene matches: 9. CDR3 length equals 14 residues. Sequencing was performed with immunoSEQ multiplex PCR; in TCRdb, only in-frame clones are kept and a portion is missing. The repertoire holds approximately 83,000 clones, with more than 80% as singletons. The chain joins TRBV7-6 to TRBJ2-1, with 10 bases matching TRBD1. Specimen: PBMCs, collected before nivolumab (anti-PD-1) treatment. This TCR came from a person aged 35-80 years with oral cavity squamous cell carcinoma. In DNA form, the CDR3 reads TGTGCCAGCAGCTTTGGGACAGGGGAGACTAGTCAGTTCTTC. Its translation is CASSFGTGETSQFF.